Listed below are T cell receptor beta chains from one sample, sequenced in a study of T cells after yellow fever vaccination. TCRdb re-called the 5' RACE reads with MiXCR, one entry per CDR3 protein. Among approximately 150,000 distinct CDR3 sequences, 7.7% were seen once, and the ten largest hold under 0.95%. The sequencing here drew on CD4+ T cells sorted from PBMCs, taken 5 days after the yellow fever booster vaccination. All receptors come from a young man who received the YFV17D yellow fever vaccine. CDR3s include the opening cysteine and the closing phenylalanine or tryptophan. Fields, in order: V gene, J gene, CDR3 length, D gene, clone size, CDR3 DNA, CDR3 protein. D genes are given only for firm matches. For some rows the clone size is stated as once, few or many, or as a class when expanded; others skip it.

TRBV15	TRBJ1-2	13	NA	many	TGTGCCACCAGCAGAAGCGACTCCTATGGCTACACCTTC	CATSRSDSYGYTF
TRBV6-2/TRBV6-3	TRBJ1-1	14	NA	few	TGTGCCAGCAGAAACAGGATCATGAACACTGAAGCTTTCTTT	CASRNRIMNTEAFF
TRBV5-4	TRBJ2-5	16	NA	many	TGTGCCAGCAGCTTGGGGAACAGGGTGGGAGGAGCGACCCAGTACTTC	CASSLGNRVGGATQYF
TRBV3-1	TRBJ2-2	13	NA	many	TGTGCCAGCAGCCACAGGGTCCGCCGGGAGCTGTTTTTT	CASSHRVRRELFF
TRBV27	TRBJ2-6	15	NA	NA	TGTGCCAGCAGTCCGCAGGGCGCCGGGGCCAACGTCCTGACTTTC	CASSPQGAGANVLTF
TRBV10-3	TRBJ2-1	14	TRBD2	many	TGTGCCATCAGGCCACTAGCGGGAGGGGGTGAGCAGTTCTTC	CAIRPLAGGGEQFF
TRBV12-3/TRBV12-4	TRBJ1-2	11	NA	many	TGTGCCAGCAGTTCAGACTATGGCTACACCTTC	CASSSDYGYTF
TRBV12-3/TRBV12-4	TRBJ2-7	16	NA	many	TGTGCCAGCATCTCCAATGGGAGGGGACAGCCCTACGAGCAGTACTTC	CASISNGRGQPYEQYF
TRBV6-5	TRBJ2-5	15	NA	many	TGTGCCAGCAGTTACTCTGGGACCCAACAAGAGACCCAGTACTTC	CASSYSGTQQETQYF
TRBV7-2	TRBJ2-1	17	NA	many	TGTGCCAGCAGCTTAGCCTCCGCCACTAGCTCCTACAATGAGCAGTTCTTC	CASSLASATSSYNEQFF
TRBV3-1	TRBJ2-7	12	NA	many	TGTGCCAGCAGCCAAGGGTACTACGAGCAGTACTTC	CASSQGYYEQYF
TRBV25-1	TRBJ2-5	15	TRBD2	many	TGTGCCAGCAGTGAGGGACTAGCGGGAGTGGAGACCCAGTACTTC	CASSEGLAGVETQYF
TRBV12-3/TRBV12-4	TRBJ2-3	15	TRBD1	many	TGTGCCAGCAGTCCGGACAGGGGGCTTGCAGATACGCAGTATTTT	CASSPDRGLADTQYF
TRBV7-2	TRBJ2-1	16	TRBD2	many	TGTGCCAGCAGCTTAGTATCTAGCGGGACGAGAAATGAGCAGTTCTTC	CASSLVSSGTRNEQFF
TRBV4-2	TRBJ2-2	16	NA	many	TGTGCCAGCAGCCCCATCACTAGGGCAAGGACCGGGGAGCTGTTTTTT	CASSPITRARTGELFF
TRBV5-5	TRBJ2-7	14	TRBD2	many	TGTGCCAGCAGCTTGGGACTAGCGGTCTACGAGCAGTACTTC	CASSLGLAVYEQYF
TRBV18	TRBJ1-3	18	NA	many	TGTGCCAGCTCACCACACGGGGCGAGACCTAGCTCTGGAAACACCATATATTTT	CASSPHGARPSSGNTIYF
TRBV29-1	TRBJ2-5	17	NA	many	TGCAGCGTTGCTGGGGGCCTCCGCGCTCGGACTGGGGAGACCCAGTACTTC	CSVAGGLRARTGETQYF
TRBV21-1	TRBJ2-5	20	NA	many	TGTGCCAGCAGCAAAGAAGGTCGGGACACCATTGGGGGTATCCATGGGGCCCAGTACTTC	CASSKEGRDTIGGIHGAQYF
TRBV15	TRBJ2-3	14	NA	NA	TGTGCCACCAGCCGTGACTATAGCACAGATACGCAGTATTTT	CATSRDYSTDTQYF
TRBV7-2	TRBJ2-5	13	NA	many	TGTGCCAGCAGCTTTCCCCCGGGAGAGACCCAGTACTTC	CASSFPPGETQYF
TRBV5-1	TRBJ2-2	15	NA	many	TGCGCCAGCAGCTCAATAACCCAGGGAACCGGGGAGCTGTTTTTT	CASSSITQGTGELFF
TRBV12-3/TRBV12-4	TRBJ2-4	14	NA	many	TGTGCCAGCAGTTTCGACCTAGCCAAAAACATTCAGTACTTC	CASSFDLAKNIQYF